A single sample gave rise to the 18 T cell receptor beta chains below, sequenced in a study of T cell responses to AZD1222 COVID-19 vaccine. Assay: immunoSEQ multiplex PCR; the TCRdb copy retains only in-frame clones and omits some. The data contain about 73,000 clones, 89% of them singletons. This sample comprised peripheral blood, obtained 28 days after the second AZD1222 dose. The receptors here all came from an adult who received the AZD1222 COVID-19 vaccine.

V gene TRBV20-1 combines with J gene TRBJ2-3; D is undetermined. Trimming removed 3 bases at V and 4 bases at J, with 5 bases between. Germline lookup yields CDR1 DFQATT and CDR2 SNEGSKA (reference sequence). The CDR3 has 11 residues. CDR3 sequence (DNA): TGCAGTGCTAGGCGGCCAGATACGCAGTATTTT. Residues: CSARRPDTQYF.

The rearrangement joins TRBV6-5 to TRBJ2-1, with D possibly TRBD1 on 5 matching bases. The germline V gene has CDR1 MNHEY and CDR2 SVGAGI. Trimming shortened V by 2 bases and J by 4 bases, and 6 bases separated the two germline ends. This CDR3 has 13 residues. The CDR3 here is CASSYGQYNEQFF. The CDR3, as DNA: TGTGCCAGCAGTTACGGACAATACAATGAGCAGTTCTTC.

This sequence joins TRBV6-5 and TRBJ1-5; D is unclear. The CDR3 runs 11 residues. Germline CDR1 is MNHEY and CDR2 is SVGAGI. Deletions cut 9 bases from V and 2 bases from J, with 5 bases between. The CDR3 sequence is CARRGNQPQHF. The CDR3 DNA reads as TGTGCCAGGAGGGGCAATCAGCCCCAGCATTTT.

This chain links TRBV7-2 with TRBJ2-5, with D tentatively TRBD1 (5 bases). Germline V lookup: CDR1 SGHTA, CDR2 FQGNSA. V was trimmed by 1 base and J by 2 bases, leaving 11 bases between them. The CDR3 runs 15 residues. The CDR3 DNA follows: TGTGCCAGCAGCTTAGTGGGGCCGGGTCAAGAGACCCAGTACTTC. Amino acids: CASSLVGPGQETQYF.

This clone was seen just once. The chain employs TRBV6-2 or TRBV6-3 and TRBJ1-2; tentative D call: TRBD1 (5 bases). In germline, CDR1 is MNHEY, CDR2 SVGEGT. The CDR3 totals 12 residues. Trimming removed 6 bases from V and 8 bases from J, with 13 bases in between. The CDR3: CASSLGQGGYTF. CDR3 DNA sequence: TGTGCCAGCAGCCTCGGGCAGGGAGGCTACACCTTC.

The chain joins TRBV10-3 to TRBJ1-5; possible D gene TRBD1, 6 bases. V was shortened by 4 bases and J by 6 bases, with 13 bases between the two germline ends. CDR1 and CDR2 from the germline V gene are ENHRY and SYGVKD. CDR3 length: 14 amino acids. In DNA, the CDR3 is TGTGCCATCAGTGGCTTACAGGGTGGTCAGCCCCAGCATTTT. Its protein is CAISGLQGGQPQHF.

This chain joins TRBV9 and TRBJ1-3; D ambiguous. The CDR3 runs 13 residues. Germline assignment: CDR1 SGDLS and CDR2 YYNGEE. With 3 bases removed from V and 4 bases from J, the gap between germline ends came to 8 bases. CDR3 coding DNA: TGTGCCAGCAGCGAGGGCACAGGAAACACCATATATTTT. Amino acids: CASSEGTGNTIYF. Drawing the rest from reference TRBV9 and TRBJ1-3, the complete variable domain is DSGVTQTPKHLITATGQRVTLRCSPRSGDLSVYWYQQSLDQGLQFLIQYYNGEERAKGNILERFSAQQFPDLHSELNLSSLELGDSALYFCASSEGTGNTIYFGEGSWLTVV.

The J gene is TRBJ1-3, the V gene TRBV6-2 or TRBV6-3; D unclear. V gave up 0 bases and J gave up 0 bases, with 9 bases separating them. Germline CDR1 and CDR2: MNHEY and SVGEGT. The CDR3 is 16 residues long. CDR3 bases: TGTGCCAGCAGTTACTCGCGGCGGTTCTCTGGAAACACCATATATTTT. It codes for CASSYSRRFSGNTIYF.

CDR3 loop: CASSPPGQGNTGELFF. CDR3 nucleotides: TGTGCCAGCAGCCCACCGGGACAGGGAAACACCGGGGAGCTGTTTTTT. The rearrangement joins TRBV11-2 to TRBJ2-2, with 9 bases lining up with TRBD1. V lost 5 bases, J lost 2 bases, and 6 bases stayed unmatched. Germline V CDR1 and CDR2: SGHAT, FQNNGV. The CDR3 has 16 amino acids.

The CDR3 DNA follows: TGTGCCAGCAGCCAACCGGGACTAGCGGGAGGGCCGGAGGAGACCCAGTACTTC. Residues: CASSQPGLAGGPEETQYF. The chain combines TRBV7-3 with TRBJ2-5; TRBD2 matches 16 bases. J gave up 5 bases and V 5 bases, and 11 bases lay outside the gene matches. The germline V gene encodes CDR1 SGHTA and CDR2 FQGTGA. The CDR3 consists of 18 residues. The full variable domain, its missing parts supplied by reference TRBV7-3 and TRBJ2-5, is GAGVSQTPSNKVTEKGKYVELRCDPISGHTALYWYRQSLGQGPEFLIYFQGTGAADDSGLPNDRFFAVRPEGSVSTLKIQRTERGDSAVYLCASSQPGLAGGPEETQYFGPGTRLLVL.

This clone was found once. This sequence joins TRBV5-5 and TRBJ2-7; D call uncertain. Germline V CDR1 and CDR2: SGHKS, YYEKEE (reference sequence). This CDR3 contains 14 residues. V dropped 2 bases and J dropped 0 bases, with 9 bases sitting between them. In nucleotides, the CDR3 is TGTGCCAGCAGCTTTTTGGCCGCCTCCTACGAGCAGTACTTC. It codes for CASSFLAASYEQYF.

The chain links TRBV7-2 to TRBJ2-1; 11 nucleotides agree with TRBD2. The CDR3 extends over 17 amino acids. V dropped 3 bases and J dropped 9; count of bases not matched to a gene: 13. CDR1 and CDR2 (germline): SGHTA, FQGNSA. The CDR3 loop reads CASSLAGTSGWSFEQFF. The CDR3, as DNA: TGTGCCAGCAGCTTGGCAGGGACTAGCGGCTGGAGCTTTGAGCAGTTCTTC.

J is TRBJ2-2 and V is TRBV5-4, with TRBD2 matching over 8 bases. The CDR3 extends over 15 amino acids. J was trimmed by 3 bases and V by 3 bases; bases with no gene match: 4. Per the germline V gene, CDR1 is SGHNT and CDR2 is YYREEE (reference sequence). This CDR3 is CASSSRREDTGELFF. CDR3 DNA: TGTGCCAGCAGCTCGCGGCGGGAGGACACCGGGGAGCTGTTTTTT.

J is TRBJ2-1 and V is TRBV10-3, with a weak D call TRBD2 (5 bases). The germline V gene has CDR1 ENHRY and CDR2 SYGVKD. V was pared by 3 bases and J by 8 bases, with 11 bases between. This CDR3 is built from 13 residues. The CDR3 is CAISELPGDEQFF. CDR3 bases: TGTGCCATCAGTGAACTCCCCGGGGATGAGCAGTTCTTC.

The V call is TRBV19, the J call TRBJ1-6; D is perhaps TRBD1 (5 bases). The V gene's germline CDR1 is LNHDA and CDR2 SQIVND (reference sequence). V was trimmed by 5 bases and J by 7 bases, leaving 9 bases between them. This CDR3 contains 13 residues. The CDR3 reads CASSAAGNSPLHF. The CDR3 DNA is TGTGCCAGTAGTGCGGCAGGGAATTCACCCCTCCACTTT. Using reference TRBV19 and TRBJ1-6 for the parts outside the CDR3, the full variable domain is DGGITQSPKYLFRKEGQNVTLSCEQNLNHDAMYWYRQDPGQGLRLIYYSQIVNDFQKGDIAEGYSVSREKKESFPLTVTSAQKNPTAFYLCASSAAGNSPLHFGNGTRLTVT.

CDR3 in DNA: TGTGCCAGTAGTATAAGTAAGGCCTCCCAAGAGACCCAGTACTTC. This translates into CASSISKASQETQYF. The rearrangement links TRBV19 to TRBJ2-5, with D uncertain. CDR3 length: 15 amino acids. CDR1 is LNHDA, CDR2 SQIVND, per germline (reference sequence). V was shortened by 2 bases and J by 1 base, with 11 bases between the two germline ends.

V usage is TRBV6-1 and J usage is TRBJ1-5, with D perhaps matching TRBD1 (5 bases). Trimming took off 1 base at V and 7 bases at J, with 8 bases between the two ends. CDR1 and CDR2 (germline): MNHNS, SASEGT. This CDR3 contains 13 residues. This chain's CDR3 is CASSEEGIQPQHF. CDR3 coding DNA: TGTGCCAGCAGTGAAGAGGGGATCCAGCCCCAGCATTTT.

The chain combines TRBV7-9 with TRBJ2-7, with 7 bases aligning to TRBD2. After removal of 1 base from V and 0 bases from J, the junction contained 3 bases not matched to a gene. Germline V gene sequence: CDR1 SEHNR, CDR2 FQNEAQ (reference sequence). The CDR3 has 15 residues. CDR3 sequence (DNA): TGTGCCAGCAGCTTAGTGGGCGGGGGCTCCTACGAGCAGTACTTC. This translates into CASSLVGGGSYEQYF.